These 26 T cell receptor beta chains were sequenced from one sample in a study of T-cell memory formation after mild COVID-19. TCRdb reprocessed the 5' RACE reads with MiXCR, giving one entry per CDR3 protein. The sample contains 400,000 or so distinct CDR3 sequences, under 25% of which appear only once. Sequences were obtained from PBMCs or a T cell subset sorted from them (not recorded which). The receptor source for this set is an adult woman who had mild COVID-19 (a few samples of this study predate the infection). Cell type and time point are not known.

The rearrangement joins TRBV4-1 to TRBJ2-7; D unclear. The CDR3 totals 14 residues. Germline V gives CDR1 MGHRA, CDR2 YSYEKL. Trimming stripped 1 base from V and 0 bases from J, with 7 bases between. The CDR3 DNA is TGCGCCAGCAGCCAAGCCAGCCACTCCTACGAGCAGTACTTC. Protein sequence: CASSQASHSYEQYF.

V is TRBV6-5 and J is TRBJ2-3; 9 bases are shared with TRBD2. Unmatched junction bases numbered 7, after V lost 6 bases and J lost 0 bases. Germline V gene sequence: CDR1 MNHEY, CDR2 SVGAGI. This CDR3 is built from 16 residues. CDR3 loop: CASRPSGNPSTDTQYF. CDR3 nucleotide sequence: TGTGCCAGCAGGCCTAGCGGGAACCCTAGCACAGATACGCAGTATTTT.

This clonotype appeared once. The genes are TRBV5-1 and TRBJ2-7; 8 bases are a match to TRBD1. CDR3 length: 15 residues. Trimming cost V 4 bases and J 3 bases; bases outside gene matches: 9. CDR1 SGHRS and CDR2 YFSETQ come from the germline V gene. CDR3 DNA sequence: TGCGCCAGCAGCATTGGACAGGGCATCGACTACGAGCAGTACTTC. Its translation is CASSIGQGIDYEQYF.

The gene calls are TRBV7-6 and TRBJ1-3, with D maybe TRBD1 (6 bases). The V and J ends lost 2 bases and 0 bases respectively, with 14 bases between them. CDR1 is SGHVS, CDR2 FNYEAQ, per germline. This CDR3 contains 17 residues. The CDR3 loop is CASSLRDTELSGNTIYF. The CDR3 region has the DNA TGTGCCAGCAGCTTAAGGGACACTGAGCTCTCTGGAAACACCATATATTTT.

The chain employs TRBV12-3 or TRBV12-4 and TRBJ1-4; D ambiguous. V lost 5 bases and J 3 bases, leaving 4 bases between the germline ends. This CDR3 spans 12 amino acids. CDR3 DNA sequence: TGTGCCAGCAGTGGGCCTAATGAAAAACTGTTTTTT. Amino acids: CASSGPNEKLFF.

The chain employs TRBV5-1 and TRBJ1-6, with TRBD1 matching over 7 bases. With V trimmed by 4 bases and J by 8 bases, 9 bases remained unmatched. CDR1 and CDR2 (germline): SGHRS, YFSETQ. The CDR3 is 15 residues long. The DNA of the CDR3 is TGCGCCAGCAGCCCAGGGGGAAAGGAAGATTCACCCCTCCACTTT. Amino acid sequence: CASSPGGKEDSPLHF.

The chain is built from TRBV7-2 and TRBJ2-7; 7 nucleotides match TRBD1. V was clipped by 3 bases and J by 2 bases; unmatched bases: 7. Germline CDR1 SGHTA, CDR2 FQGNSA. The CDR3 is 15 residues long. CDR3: CASSLETGTPYEQYF. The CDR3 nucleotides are TGTGCCAGCAGCTTGGAGACAGGGACCCCCTACGAGCAGTACTTC.

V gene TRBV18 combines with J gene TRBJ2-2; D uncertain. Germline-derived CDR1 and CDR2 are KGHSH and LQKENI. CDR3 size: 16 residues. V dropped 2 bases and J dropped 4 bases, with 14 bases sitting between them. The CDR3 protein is CASSPGPSESTGELFF. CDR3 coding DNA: TGTGCCAGCTCACCAGGGCCCTCAGAGTCCACCGGGGAGCTGTTTTTT.

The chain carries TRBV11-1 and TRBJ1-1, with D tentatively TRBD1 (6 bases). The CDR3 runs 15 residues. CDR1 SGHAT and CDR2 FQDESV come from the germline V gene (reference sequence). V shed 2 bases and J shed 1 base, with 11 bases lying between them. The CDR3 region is CASSLWGATNTEAFF. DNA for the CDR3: TGTGCCAGCAGCTTATGGGGGGCGACGAACACTGAAGCTTTCTTT.

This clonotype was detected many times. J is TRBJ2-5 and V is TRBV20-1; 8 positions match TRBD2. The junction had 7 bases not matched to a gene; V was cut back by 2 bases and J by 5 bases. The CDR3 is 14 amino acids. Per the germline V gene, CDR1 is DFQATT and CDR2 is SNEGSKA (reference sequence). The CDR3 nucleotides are TGCAGTGCTAGATCGCTGGCGGGAGGTGAGACCCAGTACTTC. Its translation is CSARSLAGGETQYF.

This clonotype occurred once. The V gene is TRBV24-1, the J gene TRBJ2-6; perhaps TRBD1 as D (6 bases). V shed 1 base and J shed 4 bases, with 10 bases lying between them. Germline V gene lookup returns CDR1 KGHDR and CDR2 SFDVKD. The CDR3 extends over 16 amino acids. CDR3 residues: CATSDFRGTGANVLTF. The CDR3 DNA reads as TGTGCCACCAGTGATTTTAGGGGGACCGGGGCCAACGTCCTGACTTTC.

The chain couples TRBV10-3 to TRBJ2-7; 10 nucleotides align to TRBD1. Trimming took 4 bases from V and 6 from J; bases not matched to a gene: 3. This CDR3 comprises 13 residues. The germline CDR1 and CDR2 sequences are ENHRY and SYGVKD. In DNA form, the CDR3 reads TGTGCCATCAGTGGGACAGGGGGATCCGAGCAGTACTTC. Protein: CAISGTGGSEQYF.

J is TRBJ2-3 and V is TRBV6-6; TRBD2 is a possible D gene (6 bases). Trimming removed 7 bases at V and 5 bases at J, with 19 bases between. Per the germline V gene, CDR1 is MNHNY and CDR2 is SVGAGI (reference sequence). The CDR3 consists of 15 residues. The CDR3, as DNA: TGTGCCAGCACCCCCTGGGGACTTCGGGGAGATACGCAGTATTTT. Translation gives CASTPWGLRGDTQYF.

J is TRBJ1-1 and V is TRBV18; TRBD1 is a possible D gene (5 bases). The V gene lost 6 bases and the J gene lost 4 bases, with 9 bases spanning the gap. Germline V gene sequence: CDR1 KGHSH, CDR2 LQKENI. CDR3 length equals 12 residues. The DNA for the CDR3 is TGTGCCAGCTCCATGGGGCGCACTGAAGCTTTCTTT. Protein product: CASSMGRTEAFF.

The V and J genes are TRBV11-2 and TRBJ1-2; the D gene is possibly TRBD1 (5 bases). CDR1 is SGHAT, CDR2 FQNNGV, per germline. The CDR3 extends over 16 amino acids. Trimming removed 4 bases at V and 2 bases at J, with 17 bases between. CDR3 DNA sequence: TGTGCCAGCAGCTCCCCGCTAAAGACAGAAAACTATGGCTACACCTTC. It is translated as CASSSPLKTENYGYTF.

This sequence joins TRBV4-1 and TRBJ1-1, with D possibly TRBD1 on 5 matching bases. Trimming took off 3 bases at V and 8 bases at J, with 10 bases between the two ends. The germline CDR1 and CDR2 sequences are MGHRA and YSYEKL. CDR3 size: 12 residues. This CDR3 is CASSQYRTEAFF. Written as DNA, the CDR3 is TGCGCCAGCAGCCAGTACAGGACAGAAGCTTTCTTT.

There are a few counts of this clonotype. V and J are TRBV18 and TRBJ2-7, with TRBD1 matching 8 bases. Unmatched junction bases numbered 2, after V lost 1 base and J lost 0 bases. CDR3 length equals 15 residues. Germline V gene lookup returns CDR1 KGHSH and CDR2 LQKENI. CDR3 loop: CASSPLGTGSYEQYF. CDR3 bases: TGTGCCAGCTCACCACTTGGGACAGGCTCCTACGAGCAGTACTTC.

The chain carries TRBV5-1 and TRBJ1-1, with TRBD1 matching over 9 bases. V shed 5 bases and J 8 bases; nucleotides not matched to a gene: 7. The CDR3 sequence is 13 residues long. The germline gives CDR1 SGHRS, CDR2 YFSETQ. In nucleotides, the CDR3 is TGCGCCAGCAGAGGGACAGGGCAGTCGGAAGCTTTCTTT. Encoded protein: CASRGTGQSEAFF.

CDR3 in amino acids: CASSYMWRRGELFF. The CDR3 region has the DNA TGTGCCAGCAGTTATATGTGGAGGAGAGGGGAGCTGTTTTTT. This chain links TRBV6-5 with TRBJ2-2; a possible D gene is TRBD2 (5 bases). The CDR3 extends over 14 amino acids. Trimming removed 3 bases from V and 8 bases from J, with 13 bases in between. In germline, CDR1 is MNHEY, CDR2 SVGAGI.

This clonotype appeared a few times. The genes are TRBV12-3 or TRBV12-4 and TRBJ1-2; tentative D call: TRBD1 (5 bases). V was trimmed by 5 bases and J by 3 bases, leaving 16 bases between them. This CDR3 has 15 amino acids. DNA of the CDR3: TGTGCCAGCAGTCGATCAATACAGGTGTACTATGGCTACACCTTC. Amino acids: CASSRSIQVYYGYTF.

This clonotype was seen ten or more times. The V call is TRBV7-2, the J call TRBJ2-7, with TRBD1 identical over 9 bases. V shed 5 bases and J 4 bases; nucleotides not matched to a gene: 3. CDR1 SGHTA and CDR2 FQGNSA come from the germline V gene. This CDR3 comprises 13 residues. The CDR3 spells CASSQGTGYEQYF. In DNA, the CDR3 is TGTGCCAGCAGCCAAGGGACAGGGTACGAGCAGTACTTC.

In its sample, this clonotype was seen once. CDR3 bases: TGTGCCAGCACCGGGGACCAAGAGACCCAGTACTTC. Its protein is CASTGDQETQYF. The chain has TRBV6-2 or TRBV6-3 and TRBJ2-5; a possible D gene is TRBD2 (5 bases). Germline V lookup: CDR1 MNHEY, CDR2 SVGEGT. V shed 7 bases and J shed 0 bases, with 6 bases lying between them. The CDR3 is made up of 12 amino acids.

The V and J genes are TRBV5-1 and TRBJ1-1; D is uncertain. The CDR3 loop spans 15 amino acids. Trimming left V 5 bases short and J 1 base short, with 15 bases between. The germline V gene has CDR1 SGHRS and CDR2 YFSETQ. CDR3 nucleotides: TGCGCCAGCAGAAAGACCCGGGCGGGGAACACTGAAGCTTTCTTT. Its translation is CASRKTRAGNTEAFF.

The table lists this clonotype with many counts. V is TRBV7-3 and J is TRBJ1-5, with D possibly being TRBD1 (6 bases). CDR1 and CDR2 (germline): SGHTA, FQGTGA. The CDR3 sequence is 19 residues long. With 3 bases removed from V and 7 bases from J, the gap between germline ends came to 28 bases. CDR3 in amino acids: CASSLAVQGKPSYRQPQHF. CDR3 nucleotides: TGTGCCAGCAGCTTGGCCGTCCAGGGGAAACCCTCATATAGGCAGCCCCAGCATTTT.

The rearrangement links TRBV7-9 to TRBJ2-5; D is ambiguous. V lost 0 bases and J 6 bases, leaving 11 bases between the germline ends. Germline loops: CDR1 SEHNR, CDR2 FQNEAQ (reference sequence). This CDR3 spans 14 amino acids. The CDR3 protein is CASSLAPGEKTQYF. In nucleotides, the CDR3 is TGTGCCAGCAGCTTAGCGCCTGGGGAAAAGACCCAGTACTTC.

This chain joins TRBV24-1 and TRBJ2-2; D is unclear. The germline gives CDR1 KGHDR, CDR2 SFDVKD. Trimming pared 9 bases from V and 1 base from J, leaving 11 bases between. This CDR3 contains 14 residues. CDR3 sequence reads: CATGSRLNTGELFF. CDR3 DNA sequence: TGTGCCACCGGGTCCAGGCTGAACACCGGGGAGCTGTTTTTT.